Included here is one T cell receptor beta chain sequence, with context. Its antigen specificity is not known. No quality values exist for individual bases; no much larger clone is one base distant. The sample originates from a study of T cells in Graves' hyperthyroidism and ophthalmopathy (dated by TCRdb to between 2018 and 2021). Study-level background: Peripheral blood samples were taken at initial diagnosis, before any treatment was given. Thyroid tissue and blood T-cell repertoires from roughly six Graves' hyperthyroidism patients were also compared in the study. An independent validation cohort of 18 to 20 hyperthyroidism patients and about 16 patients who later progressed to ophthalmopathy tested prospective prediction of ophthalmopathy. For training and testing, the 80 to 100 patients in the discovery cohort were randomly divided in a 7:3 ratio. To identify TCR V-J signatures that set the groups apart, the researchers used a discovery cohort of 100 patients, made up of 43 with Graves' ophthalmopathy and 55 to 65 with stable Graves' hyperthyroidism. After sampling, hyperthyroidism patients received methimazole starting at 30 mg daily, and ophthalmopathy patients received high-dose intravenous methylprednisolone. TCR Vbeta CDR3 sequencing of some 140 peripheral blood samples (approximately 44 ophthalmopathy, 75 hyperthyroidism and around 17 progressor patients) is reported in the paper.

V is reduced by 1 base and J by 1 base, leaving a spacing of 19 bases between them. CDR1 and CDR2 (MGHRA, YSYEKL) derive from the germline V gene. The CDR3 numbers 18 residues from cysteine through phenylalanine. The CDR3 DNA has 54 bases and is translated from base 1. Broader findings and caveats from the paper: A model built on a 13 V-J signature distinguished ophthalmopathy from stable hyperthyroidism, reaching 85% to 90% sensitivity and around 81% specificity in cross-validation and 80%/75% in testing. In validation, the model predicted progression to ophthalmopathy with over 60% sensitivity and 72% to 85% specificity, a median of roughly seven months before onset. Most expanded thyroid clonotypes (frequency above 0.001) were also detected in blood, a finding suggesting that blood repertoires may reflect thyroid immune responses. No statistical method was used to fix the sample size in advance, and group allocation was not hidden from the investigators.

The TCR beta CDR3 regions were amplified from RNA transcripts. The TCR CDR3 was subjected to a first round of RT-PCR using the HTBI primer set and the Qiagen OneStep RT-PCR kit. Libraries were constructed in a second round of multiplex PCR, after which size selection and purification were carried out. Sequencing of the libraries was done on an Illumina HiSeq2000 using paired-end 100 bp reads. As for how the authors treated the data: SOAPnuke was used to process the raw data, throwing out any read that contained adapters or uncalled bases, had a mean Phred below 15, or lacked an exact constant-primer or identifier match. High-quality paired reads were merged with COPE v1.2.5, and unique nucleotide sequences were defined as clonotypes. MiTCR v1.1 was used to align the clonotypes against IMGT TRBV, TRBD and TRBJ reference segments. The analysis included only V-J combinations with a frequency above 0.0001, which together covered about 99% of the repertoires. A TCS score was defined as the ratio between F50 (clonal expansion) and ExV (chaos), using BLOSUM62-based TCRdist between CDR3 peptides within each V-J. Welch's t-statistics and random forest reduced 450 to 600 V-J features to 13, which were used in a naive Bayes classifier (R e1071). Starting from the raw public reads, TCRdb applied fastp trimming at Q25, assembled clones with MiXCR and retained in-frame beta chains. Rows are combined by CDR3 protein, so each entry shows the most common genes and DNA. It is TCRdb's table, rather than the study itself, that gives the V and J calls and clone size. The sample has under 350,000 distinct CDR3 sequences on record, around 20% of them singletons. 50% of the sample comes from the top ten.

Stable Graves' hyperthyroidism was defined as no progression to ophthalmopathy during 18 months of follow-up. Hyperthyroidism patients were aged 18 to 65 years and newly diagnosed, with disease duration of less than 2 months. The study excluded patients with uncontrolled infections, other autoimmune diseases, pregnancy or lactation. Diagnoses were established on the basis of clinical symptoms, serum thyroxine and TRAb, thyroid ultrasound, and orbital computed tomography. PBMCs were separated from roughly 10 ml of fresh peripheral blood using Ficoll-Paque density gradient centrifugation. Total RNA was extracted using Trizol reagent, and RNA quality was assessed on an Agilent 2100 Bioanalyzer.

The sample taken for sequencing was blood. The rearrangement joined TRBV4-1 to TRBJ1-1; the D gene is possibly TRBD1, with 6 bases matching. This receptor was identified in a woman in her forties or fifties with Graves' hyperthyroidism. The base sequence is TGCGCCAGCAGCCAAGTACGCGGGGACACTCTAAAGAACACTGAAGCTTTCTTT. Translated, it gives CASSQVRGDTLKNTEAFF.